The 16 T cell receptor beta chains listed next were all sequenced from one sample in a study of cytomegalovirus exposure and HLA in healthy donors. Primers: 60 Vbeta forward and 13 Jbeta reverse. Generated by immunoSEQ multiplex PCR, the TCRdb table keeps only in-frame clones and is missing some. The sample records 90,000 to 120,000 clones, around 72% being singletons. The sequencing input was PBMCs. The receptors derive from a woman aged 40 to 49 in good health and CMV-seropositive.

This chain joins TRBV5-4 and TRBJ2-7; D is uncertain. V shed 0 bases and J shed 1 base, with 5 bases lying between them. Germline assignment: CDR1 SGHNT and CDR2 YYREEE (reference sequence). CDR3 length: 13 amino acids. CDR3 in amino acids: CASSLVTSYEQYF. CDR3 nucleotide sequence: TGTGCCAGCAGCTTGGTCACTTCCTACGAGCAGTACTTC.

The V call is TRBV11-2, the J call TRBJ1-4; D unresolved. The CDR3 sequence is 13 residues long. Trimming pared 0 bases from V and 4 bases from J, leaving 3 bases between. CDR1 is SGHAT and CDR2 is FQNNGV in the germline V gene. The CDR3 coding sequence is TGTGCCAGCAGCTTAGACGGTAATGAAAAACTGTTTTTT. Translation: CASSLDGNEKLFF.

The CDR3 DNA is TGTGCCAGCAAACCGGGACAAACTAGCAATCAGCCCCAGCATTTT. Translation gives CASKPGQTSNQPQHF. The chain uses TRBV6-5 and TRBJ1-5; a possible D gene is TRBD1 (6 bases). Germline assignment: CDR1 MNHEY and CDR2 SVGAGI. V was pared by 7 bases and J by 0 bases, with 13 bases between. This CDR3 region has 15 residues.

The chain joins TRBV5-6 to TRBJ2-2; 11 positions agree with TRBD1. The CDR3 length is 15 residues. Losses at the gene ends were 1 base for V and 6 bases for J; bases not matched to a gene: 2. Germline V gene lookup returns CDR1 SGHDT and CDR2 YYEEEE. The CDR3 spells CASSLRTGGPGELFF. The CDR3 coding sequence is TGTGCCAGCAGCTTGAGGACAGGGGGCCCCGGGGAGCTGTTTTTT.

The chain joins TRBV4-3 to TRBJ1-5; D perhaps matches TRBD1 (6 bases). The V gene lost 0 bases and the J gene lost 6 bases, with 6 bases spanning the gap. CDR1 LGHNA and CDR2 YSLEER come from the germline V gene. This CDR3 comprises 13 residues. Here the CDR3 reads CASSQEGGQPQHF. CDR3 DNA sequence: TGCGCCAGCAGCCAAGAAGGGGGTCAGCCCCAGCATTTT.

The chain joins TRBV6-6 to TRBJ2-3, with D perhaps TRBD2 (6 bases). Between the trimmed V and J ends, which lost 6 bases and 0 bases, there was a span of 16 bases. CDR1 and CDR2 (germline): MNHNY, SVGAGI (reference sequence). The CDR3 spans 16 residues. This chain's CDR3 is CASRYLGGASTDTQYF. The CDR3 DNA follows: TGTGCCAGCAGATACCTCGGCGGGGCTAGCACAGATACGCAGTATTTT.

The genes are TRBV6-5 and TRBJ1-3; D is unresolved. V shed 8 bases and J shed 0 bases, with 11 bases lying between them. The germline CDR1 and CDR2 sequences are MNHEY and SVGAGI. The CDR3 totals 14 residues. CDR3 in amino acids: CASVLQSSGNTIYF. CDR3 coding DNA: TGTGCCAGCGTATTACAGAGCTCTGGAAACACCATATATTTT.

J is TRBJ2-2 and V is TRBV7-2; D gene ambiguous. CDR1 SGHTA and CDR2 FQGNSA come from the germline V gene. The CDR3 runs 13 residues. Trimming pared 3 bases from V and 4 bases from J, leaving 6 bases between. The CDR3 DNA sequence: TGTGCCAGCAGCTTTCACGGCACCGGGGAGCTGTTTTTT. It is translated as CASSFHGTGELFF.

This clone was seen a handful of times. CDR3 sequence (DNA): TGCGCCAGCAGCCCGGAGAGGGATTCACCCCTCCACTTT. Residues: CASSPERDSPLHF. V and J are TRBV5-1 and TRBJ1-6; no clear D. With 4 bases removed from V and 8 bases from J, the gap between germline ends came to 10 bases. Germline loops: CDR1 SGHRS, CDR2 YFSETQ. The CDR3 length is 13 residues.

This sequence joins TRBV6-6 and TRBJ1-2; 10 bases match TRBD1. The CDR3 runs 14 residues. Germline V gene sequence: CDR1 MNHNY, CDR2 SVGAGI (reference sequence). The junction had 9 bases not matched to a gene; V was cut back by 6 bases and J by 8 bases. The CDR3 sequence: CASSPWWTGGGYTF. The CDR3 nucleotides read TGTGCCAGCAGCCCCTGGTGGACAGGGGGAGGCTACACCTTC.

In its sample, this clone was seen a few times. In DNA form, the CDR3 reads TGTGCCAGCAGTGGAGGGGCGGGGGAATCCTACAATGAGCAGTTCTTC. Protein sequence: CASSGGAGESYNEQFF. The chain joins TRBV6-1 to TRBJ2-1; 7 nucleotides align to TRBD2. The trim removed 4 bases at V and 1 base at J, leaving 7 bases unmatched. Germline V gives CDR1 MNHNS, CDR2 SASEGT. CDR3 length: 16 residues.

The chain couples TRBV11-2 to TRBJ1-5; D gene ambiguous. The germline CDR1 and CDR2 sequences are SGHAT and FQNNGV. CDR3 length equals 13 residues. The V gene lost 5 bases and the J gene lost 6 bases, with 11 bases spanning the gap. The CDR3 sequence is CASSVSYSQPQHF. DNA of the CDR3: TGTGCCAGCAGCGTAAGTTACAGTCAGCCCCAGCATTTT.

The V call is TRBV30, the J call TRBJ2-3, with 13 bases fitting TRBD2. Germline CDR1 and CDR2: GTSNPN and SVGIG (reference sequence). This CDR3 has 14 residues. The V gene end was trimmed by 5 bases and the J gene end by 2 bases; junction bases not matched to a gene: 1. The CDR3 protein is CAWGLAGDTDTQYF. The CDR3 DNA sequence: TGTGCCTGGGGACTAGCGGGGGACACAGATACGCAGTATTTT.

The rearrangement joins TRBV5-6 to TRBJ2-2, with 10 bases matching TRBD2. In germline, CDR1 is SGHDT, CDR2 YYEEEE. CDR3 length equals 16 residues. J lost 2 bases, V lost 4 bases, and 5 bases had no gene match. CDR3 loop: CASSRIAGGNTGELFF. DNA for the CDR3: TGTGCCAGCAGCCGCATAGCGGGGGGCAACACCGGGGAGCTGTTTTTT. The full variable domain, its missing parts supplied by reference TRBV5-6 and TRBJ2-2, is DAGVTQSPTHLIKTRGQQVTLRCSPKSGHDTVSWYQQALGQGPQFIFQYYEEEERQRGNFPDRFSGHQFPNYSSELNVNALLLGDSALYLCASSRIAGGNTGELFFGEGSRLTVL.

The V and J genes are TRBV7-6 and TRBJ2-3; maybe TRBD2 (6 bases). Trimming stripped 5 bases from V and 0 bases from J, with 12 bases between. Germline-derived CDR1 and CDR2 are SGHVS and FNYEAQ. The CDR3 sequence is 15 residues long. CDR3 in DNA: TGTGCCAGCAGCCCCGCGGGGTCTAGCACAGATACGCAGTATTTT. This gives the protein CASSPAGSSTDTQYF.

The chain recombines TRBV5-6 with TRBJ2-2; D possibly corresponds to TRBD2 (5 bases). Germline CDR1 and CDR2: SGHDT and YYEEEE. Trimming pared 3 bases from V and 2 bases from J, leaving 8 bases between. The CDR3 runs to 14 residues. The chain's CDR3 is CASSYGENTGELFF. For the CDR3, the DNA is TGTGCCAGCAGCTACGGGGAAAACACCGGGGAGCTGTTTTTT.